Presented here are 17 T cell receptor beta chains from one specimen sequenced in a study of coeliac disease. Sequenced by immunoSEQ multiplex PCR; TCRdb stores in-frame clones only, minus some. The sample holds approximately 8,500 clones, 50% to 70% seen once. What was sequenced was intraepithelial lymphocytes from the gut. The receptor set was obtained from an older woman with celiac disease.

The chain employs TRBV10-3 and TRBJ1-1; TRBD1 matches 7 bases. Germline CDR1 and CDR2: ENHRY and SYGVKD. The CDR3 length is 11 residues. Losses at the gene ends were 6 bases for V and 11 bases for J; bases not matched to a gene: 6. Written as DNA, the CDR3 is TGTGCCATCAGAGGAGACAGGGTGGCTTTCTTT. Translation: CAIRGDRVAFF.

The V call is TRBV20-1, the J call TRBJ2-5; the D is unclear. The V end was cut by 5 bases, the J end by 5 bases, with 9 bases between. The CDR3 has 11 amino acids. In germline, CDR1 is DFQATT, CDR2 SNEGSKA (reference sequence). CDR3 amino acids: CSALKQETQYF. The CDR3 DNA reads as TGCAGTGCTCTTAAACAGGAGACCCAGTACTTC.

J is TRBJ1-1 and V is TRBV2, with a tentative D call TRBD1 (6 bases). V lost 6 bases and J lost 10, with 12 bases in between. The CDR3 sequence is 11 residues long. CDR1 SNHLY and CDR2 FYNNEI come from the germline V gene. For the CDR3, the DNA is TGTGCCAGCAGCGACACAGGGAGAGCTTTCTTT. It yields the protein CASSDTGRAFF.

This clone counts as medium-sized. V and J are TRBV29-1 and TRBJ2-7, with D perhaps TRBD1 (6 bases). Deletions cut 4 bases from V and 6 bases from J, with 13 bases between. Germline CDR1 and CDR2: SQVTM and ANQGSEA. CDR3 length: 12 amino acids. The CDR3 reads CSVVHWGREQYF. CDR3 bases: TGCAGCGTTGTTCATTGGGGGCGCGAGCAGTACTTC.

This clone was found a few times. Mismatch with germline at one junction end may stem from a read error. The CDR3 is CASSARDTRSEAFF. In nucleotides, the CDR3 is TGCGCCAGCAGCGCCCGGGACACCAGGAGTGAAGCTTTCTTT. This chain connects TRBV5-4 to TRBJ1-1; maybe TRBD1 (6 bases). CDR1 and CDR2 (germline): SGHNT, YYREEE (reference sequence). CDR3 length equals 14 residues.

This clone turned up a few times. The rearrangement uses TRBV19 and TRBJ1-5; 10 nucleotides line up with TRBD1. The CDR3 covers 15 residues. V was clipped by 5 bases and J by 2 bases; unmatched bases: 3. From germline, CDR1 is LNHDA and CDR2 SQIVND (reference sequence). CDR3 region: CASSVGTGGNQPQHF. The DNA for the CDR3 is TGTGCCAGTAGTGTGGGGACAGGGGGCAATCAGCCCCAGCATTTT.

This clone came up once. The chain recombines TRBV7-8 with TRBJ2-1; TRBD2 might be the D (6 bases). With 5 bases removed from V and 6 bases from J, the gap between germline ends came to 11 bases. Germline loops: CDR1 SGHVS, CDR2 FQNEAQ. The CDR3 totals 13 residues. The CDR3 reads CASSQTSFNEQFF. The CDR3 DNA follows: TGTGCCAGCAGCCAAACTAGCTTCAATGAGCAGTTCTTC.

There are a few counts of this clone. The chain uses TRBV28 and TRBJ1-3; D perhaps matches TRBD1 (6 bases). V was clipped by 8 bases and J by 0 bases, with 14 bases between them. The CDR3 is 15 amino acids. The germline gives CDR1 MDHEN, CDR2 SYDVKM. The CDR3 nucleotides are TGTGCCAGCGATGACGGACAGAGCTCTGGAAACACCATATATTTT. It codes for CASDDGQSSGNTIYF.

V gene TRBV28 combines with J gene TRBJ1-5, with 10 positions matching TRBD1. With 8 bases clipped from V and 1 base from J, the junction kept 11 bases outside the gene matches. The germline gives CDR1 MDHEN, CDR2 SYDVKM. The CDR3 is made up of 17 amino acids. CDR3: CASELTTGGASNQPQHF. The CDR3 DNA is TGTGCCAGCGAACTGACGACAGGGGGCGCCAGCAATCAGCCCCAGCATTTT.

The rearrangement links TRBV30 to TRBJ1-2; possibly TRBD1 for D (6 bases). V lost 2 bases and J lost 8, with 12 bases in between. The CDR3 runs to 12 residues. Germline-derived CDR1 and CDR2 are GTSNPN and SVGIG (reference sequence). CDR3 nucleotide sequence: TGTGCCTGGAGTTTAGACAGGCGGGGCTACACCTTC. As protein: CAWSLDRRGYTF.

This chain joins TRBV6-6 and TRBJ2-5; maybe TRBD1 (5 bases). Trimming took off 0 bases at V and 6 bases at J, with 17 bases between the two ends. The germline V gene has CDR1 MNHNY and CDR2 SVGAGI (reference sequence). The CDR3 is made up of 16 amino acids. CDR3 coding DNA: TGTGCCAGCAGTTACTCGGCTAGGGGCCGAAGTCAGACCCAGTACTTC. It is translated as CASSYSARGRSQTQYF.

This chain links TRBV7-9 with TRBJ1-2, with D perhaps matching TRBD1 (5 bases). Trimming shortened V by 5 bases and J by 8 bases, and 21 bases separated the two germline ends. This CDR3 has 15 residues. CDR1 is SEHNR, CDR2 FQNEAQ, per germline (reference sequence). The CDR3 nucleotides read TGTGCCAGCAGCGGGCAGGGCCCCTTGGAGTTCGGCTACACCTTC. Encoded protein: CASSGQGPLEFGYTF.

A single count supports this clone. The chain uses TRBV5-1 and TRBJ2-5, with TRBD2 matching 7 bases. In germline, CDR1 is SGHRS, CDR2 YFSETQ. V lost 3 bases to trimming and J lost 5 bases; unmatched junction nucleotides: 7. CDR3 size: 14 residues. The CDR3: CASSSAAGEETQYF. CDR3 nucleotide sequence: TGCGCCAGCAGCTCGGCGGCGGGGGAGGAGACCCAGTACTTC.

CDR3 nucleotide sequence: TGCGCCAGCAGTGTGGCGGGGGCCAACACTGAAGCTTTCTTT. This translates into CASSVAGANTEAFF. The gene calls are TRBV10-2 and TRBJ1-1; perhaps TRBD1 as D (6 bases). Germline V lookup: CDR1 WSHSY, CDR2 SAAADI. There are 14 residues in the CDR3. Trimming shortened V by 4 bases and J by 2 bases, and 11 bases separated the two germline ends.

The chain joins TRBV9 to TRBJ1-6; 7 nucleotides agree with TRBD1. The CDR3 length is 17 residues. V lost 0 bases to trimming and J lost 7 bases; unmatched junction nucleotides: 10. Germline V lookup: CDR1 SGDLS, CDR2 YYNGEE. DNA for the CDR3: TGTGCCAGCAGCGTAGAAGGGGGCGCATTTGGGAATTCACCCCTCCACTTT. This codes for CASSVEGGAFGNSPLHF. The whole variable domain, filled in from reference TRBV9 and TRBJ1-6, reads DSGVTQTPKHLITATGQRVTLRCSPRSGDLSVYWYQQSLDQGLQFLIQYYNGEERAKGNILERFSAQQFPDLHSELNLSSLELGDSALYFCASSVEGGAFGNSPLHFGNGTRLTVT.

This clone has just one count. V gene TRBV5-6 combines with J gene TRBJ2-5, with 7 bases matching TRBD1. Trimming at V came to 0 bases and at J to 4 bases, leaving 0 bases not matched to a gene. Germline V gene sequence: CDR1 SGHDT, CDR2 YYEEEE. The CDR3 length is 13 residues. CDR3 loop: CASSLGQGETQYF. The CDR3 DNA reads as TGTGCCAGCAGCTTGGGACAGGGAGAGACCCAGTACTTC. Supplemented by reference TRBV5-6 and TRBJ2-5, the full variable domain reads DAGVTQSPTHLIKTRGQQVTLRCSPKSGHDTVSWYQQALGQGPQFIFQYYEEEERQRGNFPDRFSGHQFPNYSSELNVNALLLGDSALYLCASSLGQGETQYFGPGTRLLVL.

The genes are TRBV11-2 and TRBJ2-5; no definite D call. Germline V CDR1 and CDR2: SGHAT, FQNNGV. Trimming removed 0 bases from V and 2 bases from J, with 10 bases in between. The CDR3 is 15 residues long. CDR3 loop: CASSLERSTQETQYF. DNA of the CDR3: TGTGCCAGCAGCTTAGAGCGGTCAACGCAAGAGACCCAGTACTTC. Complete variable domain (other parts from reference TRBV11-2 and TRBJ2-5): EAGVAQSPRYKIIEKRQSVAFWCNPISGHATLYWYQQILGQGPKLLIQFQNNGVVDDSQLPKDRFSAERLKGVDSTLKIQPAKLEDSAVYLCASSLERSTQETQYFGPGTRLLVL.